This T cell receptor beta chain was found in a study of blood T cell repertoires in COVID-19. Overall study: Samples taken during acute and convalescent COVID-19 were collected in the United States, Italy and Spain. T cells, B-cell-depleted T cells, or PBMCs supplied cDNA or gDNA.

Only in-frame clones appear in the TCRdb table, and some are missing; sequencing was by immunoSEQ multiplex PCR. Of about 200,000 clones in the sample, 75% to 95% are singletons; the top ten hold nearly 0.55%. This CDR3 has 15 residues. From germline, CDR1 is SEHNR and CDR2 FQNEAQ (reference sequence). V was pared by 10 bases and J by 2 bases, with 13 bases of the junction left unmatched. Sequenced: peripheral blood. The TCR was taken from a man aged 50-60 years with acute or convalescent COVID-19. The V and J genes are TRBV7-9 and TRBJ1-2; 7 bases agree with TRBD1. CDR3 sequence (DNA): TGTGCCACCCAGGCCGGAAGACAGGGAAACTATGGCTACACCTTC. Residues: CATQAGRQGNYGYTF.